This entry concerns a single T cell receptor (beta chain). The target antigen is unknown. One end of the junction fails to match germline, which may point to a read error. This entry comes from a study of cytomegalovirus exposure and HLA in healthy donors. Germline V gene lookup returns CDR1 SGHTA and CDR2 FQGNSA. The CDR3 sequence is 15 residues long. Each donor was healthy, and each was a bone marrow donor. PCR used 60 Vbeta primers and 13 Jbeta primers. Profiled with immunoSEQ multiplex PCR; TCRdb holds only in-frame clones, not every one. The sample gives about 72,000 clones, around 64% of which show up once; roughly 21% is in the top ten. Regarding the study as a whole: Sequencing likely caused a cluster of highly shared sequence variants.

Sequencing input: PBMCs. This receptor was obtained from a man in his forties in good health and CMV-seropositive. The rearrangement joins TRBV7-2 to TRBJ2-1, with 10 bases that match TRBD2. CDR3 protein: CASRPTSGVDNGQFF. Here the CDR3 DNA reads TGTGCCAGCAGGCCTACTAGCGGGGTAGACAATGGGCAGTTCTTC.